This record looks at one T cell receptor (beta chain) sequence and its context. Construction of the TCRbeta library involved unique molecular identifiers. TCRdb analysed the PCR reads with MiXCR anew, one entry per CDR3 protein. Of a few hundred thousand distinct CDR3 sequences listed, around 15% are singletons. This sample is part of a study of T-cell reconstitution after alpha-beta-depleted transplantation in children. The CDR3 totals 16 residues. Germline CDR1 and CDR2: MNHEY and SVGEGT. Trimming removed 2 bases from V and 0 bases from J; junction bases left unmatched: 2. The TCR was taken from a boy in the first two years of life who had a stem cell transplant for Wiskott-Aldrich syndrome, so the T cells may come from the graft donor. This sample comprised PBMCs, mostly from graft donor cells, obtained 360 days after TCRalphabeta/CD19-depleted stem cell transplant. The rearrangement links TRBV6-2 or TRBV6-3 to TRBJ2-4; 9 bases match TRBD2. CDR3: CASSYGTSRAKNIQYF. The CDR3 DNA is TGTGCCAGCAGTTACGGGACTAGCCGAGCCAAAAACATTCAGTACTTC.